This T cell receptor beta chain comes out of a study of blood T cell repertoires in COVID-19. Trimming cost V 5 bases and J 0 bases, with 11 bases left between them. CDR1 and CDR2 from the germline V gene are SEHNR and FQNEAQ (reference sequence). The CDR3 extends over 15 amino acids. Using immunoSEQ multiplex PCR, the repertoire was profiled, and TCRdb retains in-frame clones only, with some absent. The sample has around 280,000 clones, around 87% seen once. The clonotype originates from a woman under 30 with acute COVID-19. The chain recombines TRBV7-9 with TRBJ1-3; maybe TRBD1 (5 bases). The sequencing sample was made of PBMCs or T cells enriched from blood (not recorded which). The CDR3 spells CASSRGGSSGNTIYF. The CDR3 coding sequence is TGTGCCAGCAGCCGGGGGGGTAGCTCTGGAAACACCATATATTTT.